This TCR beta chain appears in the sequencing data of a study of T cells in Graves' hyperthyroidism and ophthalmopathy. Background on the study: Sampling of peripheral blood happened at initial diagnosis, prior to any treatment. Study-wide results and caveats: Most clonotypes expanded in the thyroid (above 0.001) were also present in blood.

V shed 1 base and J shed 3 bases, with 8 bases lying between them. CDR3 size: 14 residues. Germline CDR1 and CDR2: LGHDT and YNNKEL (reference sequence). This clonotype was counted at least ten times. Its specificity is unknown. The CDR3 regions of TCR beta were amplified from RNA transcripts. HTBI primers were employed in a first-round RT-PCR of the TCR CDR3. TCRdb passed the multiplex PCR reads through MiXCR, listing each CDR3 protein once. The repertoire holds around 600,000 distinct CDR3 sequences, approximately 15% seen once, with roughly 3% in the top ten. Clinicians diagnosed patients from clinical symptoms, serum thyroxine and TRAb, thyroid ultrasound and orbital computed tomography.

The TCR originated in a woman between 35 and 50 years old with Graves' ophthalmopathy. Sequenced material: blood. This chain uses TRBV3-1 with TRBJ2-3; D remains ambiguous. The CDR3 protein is CASSQALQTDTQYF. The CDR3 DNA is TGTGCCAGCAGCCAAGCTCTCCAAACAGATACGCAGTATTTT.